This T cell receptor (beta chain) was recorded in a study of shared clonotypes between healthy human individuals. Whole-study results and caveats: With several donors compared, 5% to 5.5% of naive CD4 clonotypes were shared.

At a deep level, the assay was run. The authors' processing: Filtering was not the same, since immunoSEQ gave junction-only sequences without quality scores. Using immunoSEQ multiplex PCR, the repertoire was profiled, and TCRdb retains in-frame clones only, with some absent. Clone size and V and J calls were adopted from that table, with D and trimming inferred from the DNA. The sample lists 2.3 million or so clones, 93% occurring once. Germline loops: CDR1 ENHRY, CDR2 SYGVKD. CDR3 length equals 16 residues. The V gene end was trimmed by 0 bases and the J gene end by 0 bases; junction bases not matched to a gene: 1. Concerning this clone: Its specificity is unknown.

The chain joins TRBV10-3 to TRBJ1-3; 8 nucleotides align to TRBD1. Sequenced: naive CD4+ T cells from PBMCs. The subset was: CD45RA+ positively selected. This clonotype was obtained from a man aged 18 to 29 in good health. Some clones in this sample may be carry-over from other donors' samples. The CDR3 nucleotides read TGTGCCATCAGTGAGTCTGACAGGGGCTCTGGAAACACCATATATTTT. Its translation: CAISESDRGSGNTIYF.